The 11 T cell receptor beta chains presented below share a single source sample, sequenced in a study of response to subunit inactivated influenza vaccine. Each CDR3 protein is one row after TCRdb ran MiXCR on the RT-PCR reads. The table records around 520,000 distinct CDR3 sequences, approximately 12% of them present only once. This sample comprised PBMCs from blood, obtained on the day of vaccination. These receptors came from a man in his fifties or sixties who received an inactivated influenza vaccine.

This clonotype came up a few times. The genes are TRBV6-1 and TRBJ1-1; D may be TRBD1 (6 bases). There are 14 residues in the CDR3. Looked up from germline, CDR1 is MNHNS and CDR2 is SASEGT. Trimming took 5 bases from V and 5 from J, leaving 15 bases between them. CDR3 protein: CASSQIQGWTEAFF. The CDR3 DNA is TGTGCCAGCAGTCAAATACAGGGATGGACTGAAGCTTTCTTT.

This clonotype was seen a handful of times. A much larger clone differs by one base, so this may be a read error. The V gene is TRBV25-1, the J gene TRBJ2-7, with D maybe TRBD1 (6 bases). Trimming took 3 bases from V and 2 from J, leaving 8 bases between them. This CDR3 is 13 amino acids long. Germline-derived CDR1 and CDR2 are MGHDK and SYGVNS. CDR3 nucleotide sequence: TGTGCCAGCAGTGACAGGGGAACCTACGAGCAGTACTTC. It yields the protein CASSDRGTYEQYF.

The rearrangement uses TRBV25-1 and TRBJ2-3, with D unclear. The germline CDR1 and CDR2 sequences are MGHDK and SYGVNS. This CDR3 has 12 residues. Trimming cost V 0 bases and J 4 bases, with 2 bases left between them. The CDR3 spells CASSEYSDTQYF. CDR3 sequence (DNA): TGTGCCAGCAGTGAATATTCAGATACGCAGTATTTT.

This clonotype was found a few times. This chain connects TRBV18 to TRBJ2-5; 10 bases agree with TRBD1. The CDR3 loop spans 15 amino acids. The V gene end was trimmed by 3 bases and the J gene end by 7 bases; junction bases not matched to a gene: 8. Germline V gives CDR1 KGHSH, CDR2 LQKENI. The CDR3 reads CASSPRGQGLGTQYF. The CDR3 nucleotides read TGTGCCAGCTCACCGAGGGGACAGGGGCTTGGGACCCAGTACTTC.

The rearrangement uses TRBV6-1 and TRBJ2-7, with a possible D match to TRBD2 (5 bases). Germline loops: CDR1 MNHNS, CDR2 SASEGT. This CDR3 is 14 amino acids long. Trimming cost V 5 bases and J 2 bases, with 13 bases left between them. The CDR3 nucleotides read TGTGCCAGCAGTCGCAGCGGTGAAACCTACGAGCAGTACTTC. Residues: CASSRSGETYEQYF.

This clonotype was seen only a few times. The J gene is TRBJ2-4, the V gene TRBV28, with D perhaps matching TRBD1 (6 bases). The V end was cut by 5 bases, the J end by 9 bases, with 14 bases between. The length of the CDR3 is 13 residues. Germline CDR1 and CDR2: MDHEN and SYDVKM. Here the CDR3 DNA reads TGTGCCAGCAGTATGGCAGGGGATGGCATTCAGTACTTC. Protein product: CASSMAGDGIQYF.

The chain employs TRBV3-1 and TRBJ2-3; D might be TRBD1 (6 bases). Trimming took 4 bases from V and 0 from J, leaving 14 bases between them. Germline V CDR1 and CDR2: LGHDT, YNNKEL (reference sequence). The CDR3 is 16 residues long. CDR3 region: CASSLRDTPSTDTQYF. The CDR3 bases are TGTGCCAGCAGCCTCCGGGACACCCCTAGCACAGATACGCAGTATTTT.

The chain combines TRBV12-3 or TRBV12-4 with TRBJ2-2; 9 bases align to TRBD1. Trimming took 4 bases from V and 2 from J; bases not matched to a gene: 5. The CDR3 covers 16 residues. CDR3 sequence: CASSSEQGANTGELFF. In DNA form, the CDR3 reads TGTGCCAGCAGTTCAGAACAGGGGGCAAACACCGGGGAGCTGTTTTTT.

J is TRBJ2-2 and V is TRBV6-2 or TRBV6-3, with D possibly matching TRBD2 (5 bases). The CDR3 consists of 15 residues. CDR1 is MNHEY, CDR2 SVGEGT, per germline. The V gene lost 1 base and the J gene lost 1 base, with 7 bases spanning the gap. The CDR3 is CASSYLAGNTGELFF. CDR3 bases: TGTGCCAGCAGTTACTTGGCGGGGAACACCGGGGAGCTGTTTTTT.

This sequence joins TRBV6-1 and TRBJ1-2, with 9 nucleotides matching TRBD1. The CDR3 extends over 14 amino acids. Germline CDR1 is MNHNS and CDR2 is SASEGT. The V gene end was trimmed by 8 bases and the J gene end by 7 bases; junction bases not matched to a gene: 11. CDR3 sequence reads: CASRGGDRVSGYTF. As DNA, the CDR3 is TGTGCCAGCCGTGGCGGGGACAGGGTGTCTGGCTACACCTTC.

This chain connects TRBV24-1 to TRBJ2-5; no clear D gene. Germline V lookup: CDR1 KGHDR, CDR2 SFDVKD. V was shortened by 1 base and J by 5 bases, with 10 bases between the two germline ends. The CDR3 spans 14 residues. The CDR3 is CATSDFLQGETQYF. Here the CDR3 DNA reads TGTGCCACCAGTGATTTTCTACAAGGGGAGACCCAGTACTTC.